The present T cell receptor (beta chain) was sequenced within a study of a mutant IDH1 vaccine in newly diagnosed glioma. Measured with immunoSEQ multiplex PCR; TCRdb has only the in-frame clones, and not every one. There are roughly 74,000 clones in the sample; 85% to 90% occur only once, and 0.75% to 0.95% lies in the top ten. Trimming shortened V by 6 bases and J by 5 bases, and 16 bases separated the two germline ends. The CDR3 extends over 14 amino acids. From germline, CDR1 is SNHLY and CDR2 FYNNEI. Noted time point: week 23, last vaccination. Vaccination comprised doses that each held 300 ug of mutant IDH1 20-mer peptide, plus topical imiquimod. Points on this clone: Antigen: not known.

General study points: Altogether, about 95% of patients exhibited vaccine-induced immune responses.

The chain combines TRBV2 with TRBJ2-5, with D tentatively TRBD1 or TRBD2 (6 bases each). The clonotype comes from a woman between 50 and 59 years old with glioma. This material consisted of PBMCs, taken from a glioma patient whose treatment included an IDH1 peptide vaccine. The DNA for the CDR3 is TGTGCCAGCAGGTCCGGAGGGGGGTTGGAGACCCAGTACTTC. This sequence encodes CASRSGGGLETQYF.